The 23 T cell receptor beta chains listed next were all sequenced from one sample in a study of T cells in Graves' hyperthyroidism and ophthalmopathy. It was RNA transcripts that yielded the amplified TCR beta CDR3 regions. The HTBI set primed first-round TCR CDR3 RT-PCR. TCRdb ran MiXCR on the multiplex PCR reads and lists one entry per CDR3 protein. In the table there are approximately 620,000 distinct CDR3 sequences, more than 11% of which are singletons. Source material: blood. All receptors derive from a woman in her twenties or thirties with Graves' hyperthyroidism that later progressed to Graves' ophthalmopathy.

This clonotype was picked up a small number of times. V gene TRBV15 combines with J gene TRBJ2-7; the D is unclear. Trimming pared 4 bases from V and 6 bases from J, leaving 10 bases between. CDR1 and CDR2 (germline): LNHNV, YYDKDF (reference sequence). The CDR3 is 12 amino acids. DNA for the CDR3: TGTGCCACCAGCAAAGCTGTAGGCGAGCAGTACTTC. Translating it yields CATSKAVGEQYF.

The table lists this clonotype with many counts. V is TRBV30 and J is TRBJ1-4; D is uncertain. The V end was cut by 8 bases, the J end by 5 bases, with 9 bases between. Germline V gene sequence: CDR1 GTSNPN, CDR2 SVGIG (reference sequence). This CDR3 comprises 11 residues. This chain's CDR3 is CARVENEKLFF. CDR3 coding DNA: TGTGCCCGGGTAGAAAATGAAAAACTGTTTTTT.

The chain recombines TRBV7-2 with TRBJ2-4; D remains unclear. V lost 5 bases, J lost 4 bases, and 3 bases lay in between. The CDR3 runs 11 residues. CDR1 is SGHTA and CDR2 is FQGNSA in the germline V gene. The CDR3 spells CASSKKNIQYF. The CDR3 nucleotides are TGTGCCAGCAGCAAAAAAAACATTCAGTACTTC.

Ten or more counts support this clonotype. The chain uses TRBV2 and TRBJ1-6; D uncertain. The CDR3 is 16 amino acids. Deletions cut 6 bases from V and 4 bases from J, with 16 bases between. CDR1 is SNHLY and CDR2 is FYNNEI in the germline V gene. The chain's CDR3 is CASRTTLIIYNSPLHF. As DNA, the CDR3 is TGTGCCAGCAGAACTACACTTATAATTTATAATTCACCCCTCCACTTT.

This clonotype was counted many times. The chain has TRBV5-5 and TRBJ2-6; unclear D gene. V was pared by 0 bases and J by 2 bases, with 9 bases between. CDR3 length: 16 amino acids. Germline CDR1 is SGHKS and CDR2 is YYEKEE (reference sequence). The CDR3 region has the DNA TGTGCCAGCAGCTTGGCCCCGGGCACTGGGGCCAACGTCCTGACTTTC. It encodes CASSLAPGTGANVLTF.

This clonotype has ten or more counts. The J gene is TRBJ2-5, the V gene TRBV28; TRBD2 matches at 11 bases. CDR3 size: 14 residues. Trimming cost V 9 bases and J 5 bases; bases outside gene matches: 8. Germline CDR1 and CDR2: MDHEN and SYDVKM. The CDR3 nucleotides are TGTGCCAGTGTAGCGGGAGGGCCCTCTGAGACCCAGTACTTC. As protein: CASVAGGPSETQYF.

This clonotype has at least ten counts. The chain combines TRBV2 with TRBJ2-2; the D is unclear. Germline CDR1 and CDR2: SNHLY and FYNNEI. Deletions cut 4 bases from V and 0 bases from J, with 6 bases between. The CDR3 runs 14 residues. The CDR3 DNA is TGTGCCAGCAGTGTGGCAGCGAACACCGGGGAGCTGTTTTTT. It yields the protein CASSVAANTGELFF.

With regard to this clonotype: A much larger clone differs from this one at a single base, so this may be a read error. This sequence joins TRBV19 and TRBJ2-3, with 10 bases that match TRBD1. Losses at the gene ends were 8 bases for V and 4 bases for J; bases not matched to a gene: 12. Looked up from germline, CDR1 is LNHDA and CDR2 is SQIVND (reference sequence). CDR3 size: 16 residues. CDR3 nucleotide sequence: TGTGCCAGTGCCGACAGGGGGCAGTGGGGCCCAGATACGCAGTATTTT. This translates into CASADRGQWGPDTQYF.

The table lists this clonotype with many counts. The chain's CDR3 is CASSPLGLVNQPQHF. CDR3 sequence (DNA): TGTGCCAGCAGTCCCTTGGGACTGGTCAATCAGCCCCAGCATTTT. The J gene is TRBJ1-5, the V gene TRBV28, with D possibly being TRBD1 (5 bases). Germline CDR1 and CDR2: MDHEN and SYDVKM. The ends were cut back, 5 bases at V and 3 bases at J, with 14 bases in the middle. The CDR3 is 15 residues long.

The V call is TRBV20-1, the J call TRBJ1-2, with a tentative D call TRBD1 (6 bases). The V gene lost 6 bases and the J gene lost 8 bases, with 16 bases spanning the gap. The CDR3 spans 12 residues. The V gene's germline CDR1 is DFQATT and CDR2 SNEGSKA (reference sequence). CDR3 DNA: TGCAGTGCCATAAAACAGGGAAACGGCTACACCTTC. This gives the protein CSAIKQGNGYTF.

The chain employs TRBV24-1 and TRBJ2-1; 8 nucleotides line up with TRBD2. The length of the CDR3 is 16 residues. The ends lost 0 bases at V and 5 bases at J; junction bases unmatched: 5. Germline V gene data show CDR1 as KGHDR and CDR2 as SFDVKD. CDR3 protein: CATSDLGLAGHNEQFF. In DNA, the CDR3 is TGTGCCACCAGTGATTTGGGGCTAGCGGGCCACAATGAGCAGTTCTTC.

J is TRBJ2-1 and V is TRBV2, with 9 bases that match TRBD2. The CDR3 is made up of 18 amino acids. V gave up 4 bases and J gave up 5 bases; unmatched junction bases: 15. Germline V CDR1 and CDR2: SNHLY, FYNNEI. CDR3 region: CASSVPTQWLAGNNEQFF. CDR3 DNA: TGTGCCAGCAGTGTCCCTACTCAGTGGCTAGCGGGGAACAATGAGCAGTTCTTC.

This clonotype was counted between two and nine times. This chain joins TRBV3-1 and TRBJ2-1; 7 bases map to TRBD1. CDR1 is LGHDT and CDR2 is YNNKEL in the germline V gene (reference sequence). CDR3 length equals 14 residues. V was clipped by 8 bases and J by 4 bases; unmatched bases: 8. The CDR3 bases are TGTGCCAGCGGCCCTCGGGACAGATACAATGAGCAGTTCTTC. It yields the protein CASGPRDRYNEQFF.

This clonotype was detected ten times or more. This chain joins TRBV5-1 and TRBJ2-1; 11 positions match TRBD2. CDR1 is SGHRS and CDR2 is YFSETQ in the germline V gene. Losses at the gene ends were 4 bases for V and 8 bases for J; bases not matched to a gene: 8. The CDR3 totals 15 residues. The DNA for the CDR3 is TGCGCCAGCAGCCAACTAGCGGGAGCTAACTATGAGCAGTTCTTC. It translates to CASSQLAGANYEQFF.

This clonotype came up once. The V gene is TRBV4-1, the J gene TRBJ2-2; D perhaps matches TRBD2 (5 bases). The CDR3 totals 17 residues. V was clipped by 0 bases and J by 1 base, with 12 bases between them. Germline V gives CDR1 MGHRA, CDR2 YSYEKL. CDR3 DNA: TGCGCCAGCAGCCAAGATTATAGAGGGAGGAACACCGGGGAGCTGTTTTTT. Amino acid sequence: CASSQDYRGRNTGELFF.

This clonotype has a single count. V is TRBV3-1 and J is TRBJ2-7; a possible D gene is TRBD2 (6 bases). Germline CDR1 reads LGHDT; CDR2 reads YNNKEL (reference sequence). V dropped 2 bases and J dropped 7 bases, with 21 bases sitting between them. The CDR3 length is 16 residues. In DNA, the CDR3 is TGTGCCAGCAGCCAATTCACTTCTGGACCTCGGGGGGAGCAGTACTTC. Residues: CASSQFTSGPRGEQYF.

This clonotype was recorded a few times. The chain carries TRBV20-1 and TRBJ1-4; D not resolved. The V gene lost 6 bases and the J gene lost 3 bases, with 8 bases spanning the gap. CDR1 is DFQATT, CDR2 SNEGSKA, per germline (reference sequence). The CDR3 has 12 amino acids. This chain's CDR3 is CSALQANEKLFF. CDR3 nucleotide sequence: TGCAGTGCCTTGCAGGCTAATGAAAAACTGTTTTTT.

This clonotype was found many times. The rearrangement links TRBV30 to TRBJ2-1, with TRBD2 matching over 9 bases. Germline V gives CDR1 GTSNPN, CDR2 SVGIG (reference sequence). Germline trimming cut 3 bases from V and 8 bases from J; bases unmatched to any gene: 11. The CDR3 has 15 amino acids. The CDR3 reads CAWRGGASGDDEQFF. The CDR3 DNA reads TGTGCCTGGAGAGGGGGGGCTAGCGGGGATGATGAGCAGTTCTTC.

This sequence joins TRBV5-1 and TRBJ1-5; perhaps TRBD1 as D (5 bases). This CDR3 comprises 15 residues. Germline lookup yields CDR1 SGHRS and CDR2 YFSETQ. Trimming removed 0 bases from V and 4 bases from J, with 11 bases in between. The CDR3: CASSLGGAFNQPQHF. Here the CDR3 DNA reads TGCGCCAGCAGCTTGGGAGGGGCCTTTAATCAGCCCCAGCATTTT.

In its sample, this clonotype was seen many times. The chain has TRBV2 and TRBJ1-2; TRBD1 matches at 9 bases. This CDR3 is 15 amino acids long. V lost 6 bases to trimming and J lost 5 bases; unmatched junction nucleotides: 10. In germline, CDR1 is SNHLY, CDR2 FYNNEI. CDR3 bases: TGTGCCAGCAGGGACAGGGGCCGCGACCAATATGGCTACACCTTC. As protein: CASRDRGRDQYGYTF.

This chain uses TRBV24-1 with TRBJ2-3; 7 nucleotides line up with TRBD2. Germline V CDR1 and CDR2: KGHDR, SFDVKD. V was clipped by 9 bases and J by 0 bases; unmatched bases: 8. CDR3 size: 15 residues. The CDR3 reads CATLRDYTSTDTQYF. DNA for the CDR3: TGTGCCACCCTACGGGACTATACTAGCACAGATACGCAGTATTTT.

This clonotype was counted only a few times. The CDR3 DNA sequence: TGCAGCGGACGACAGGGAGCCTATGGCTACACCTTC. It is translated as CSGRQGAYGYTF. The chain joins TRBV29-1 to TRBJ1-2; 7 positions match TRBD1. Germline values: CDR1 SQVTM, CDR2 ANQGSEA. V dropped 7 bases and J dropped 4; count of bases not matched to a gene: 6. The CDR3 consists of 12 residues.

The genes are TRBV20-1 and TRBJ1-5, with D unclear. The CDR3 is 11 amino acids. Germline CDR1 reads DFQATT; CDR2 reads SNEGSKA (reference sequence). V gave up 3 bases and J gave up 9 bases, with 9 bases separating them. DNA for the CDR3: TGCAGTGCTAGCTCATCGGGGCCCCAGCATTTT. Residues: CSASSSGPQHF.